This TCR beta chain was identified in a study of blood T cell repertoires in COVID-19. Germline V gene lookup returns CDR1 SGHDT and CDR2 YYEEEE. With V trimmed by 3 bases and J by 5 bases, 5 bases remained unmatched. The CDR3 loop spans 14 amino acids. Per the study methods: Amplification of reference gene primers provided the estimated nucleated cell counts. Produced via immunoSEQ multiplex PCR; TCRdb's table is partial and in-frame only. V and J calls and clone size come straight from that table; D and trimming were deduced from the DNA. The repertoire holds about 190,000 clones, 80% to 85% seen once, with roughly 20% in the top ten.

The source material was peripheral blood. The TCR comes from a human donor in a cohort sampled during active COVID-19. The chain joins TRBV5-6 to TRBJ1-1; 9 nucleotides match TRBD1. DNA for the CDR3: TGTGCCAGCAGCTGGGGACAGGGCGTTACTGAAGCTTTCTTT. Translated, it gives CASSWGQGVTEAFF.